Shown below are 5 T cell receptor beta chains from a single sample sequenced in a study of blood T cells in healthy people across ages. Through a sample-barcoded 5' primer and a J-beta primer mix, a second PCR was run for roughly 7 to 11 cycles. TCRdb fed the 5' RACE reads into MiXCR, producing one record per CDR3 protein. The data hold approximately 780,000 distinct CDR3 sequences, with around 24% observed a single time. This sample was also put to use in a study of T cells of mothers and their children.

Sample: blood. The receptors shown here come from a boy aged 10-17 years in good health.

The chain uses TRBV20-1 and TRBJ2-5; 8 bases agree with TRBD1. Near its end, the DNA agrees better with TRBJ2-7, so the J call may be wrong. Germline V gene data show CDR1 as DFQATT and CDR2 as SNEGSKA (reference sequence). The CDR3 extends over 13 amino acids. The CDR3 loop reads CSTGGQAPYEQYF. The CDR3 DNA reads as TGCAGTACTGGGGGACAGGCGCCCTACGAGCAGTACTTC.

This clonotype has more than one count but fewer than ten. The chain combines TRBV20-1 with TRBJ2-1; TRBD2 matches 12 bases. V shed 6 bases and J 5 bases; nucleotides not matched to a gene: 8. This CDR3 spans 15 amino acids. From germline, CDR1 is DFQATT and CDR2 SNEGSKA (reference sequence). This CDR3 is CSATILAGGDNEQFF. The CDR3 nucleotides are TGCAGTGCCACGATACTAGCGGGAGGTGACAATGAGCAGTTCTTC.

This clonotype was detected a few times. The chain recombines TRBV5-6 with TRBJ2-5; 7 bases are a match to TRBD2. Germline trimming cut 1 base from V and 4 bases from J; bases unmatched to any gene: 1. This CDR3 spans 13 amino acids. CDR1 SGHDT and CDR2 YYEEEE come from the germline V gene. CDR3 in amino acids: CASSLREVETQYF. The CDR3 DNA sequence: TGTGCCAGCAGCTTGCGGGAGGTAGAGACCCAGTACTTC. Filled out from reference TRBV5-6 and TRBJ2-5, the complete variable domain reads DAGVTQSPTHLIKTRGQQVTLRCSPKSGHDTVSWYQQALGQGPQFIFQYYEEEERQRGNFPDRFSGHQFPNYSSELNVNALLLGDSALYLCASSLREVETQYFGPGTRLLVL.

The genes are TRBV10-3 and TRBJ2-5, with a weak D call TRBD2 (6 bases). The CDR3 has 16 amino acids. CDR1 ENHRY and CDR2 SYGVKD come from the germline V gene. Trimming cost V 0 bases and J 2 bases, with 13 bases left between them. The CDR3 region has the DNA TGTGCCATCAGTGAGTCCGTGGCTAGCGCACAAGAGACCCAGTACTTC. It is translated as CAISESVASAQETQYF.

This clonotype was counted only a few times. J is TRBJ2-7 and V is TRBV5-4, with D unclear. The CDR3 sequence is 13 residues long. Germline V lookup: CDR1 SGHNT, CDR2 YYREEE (reference sequence). Between the trimmed V and J ends, which lost 0 bases and 5 bases, there was a span of 9 bases. The CDR3 DNA follows: TGTGCCAGCAGCTTGGTTGTGAAGAACGAGCAGTACTTC. Encoded protein: CASSLVVKNEQYF.